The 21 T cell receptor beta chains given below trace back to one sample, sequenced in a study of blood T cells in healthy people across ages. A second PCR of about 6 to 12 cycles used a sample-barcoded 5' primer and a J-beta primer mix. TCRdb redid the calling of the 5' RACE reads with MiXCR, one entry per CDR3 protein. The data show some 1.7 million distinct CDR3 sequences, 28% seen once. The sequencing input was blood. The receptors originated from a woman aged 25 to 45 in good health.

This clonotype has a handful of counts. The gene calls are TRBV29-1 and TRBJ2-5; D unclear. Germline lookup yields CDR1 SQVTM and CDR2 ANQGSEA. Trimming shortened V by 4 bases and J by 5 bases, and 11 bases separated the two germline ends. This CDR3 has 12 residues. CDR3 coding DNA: TGCAGCGTTGGAAGGGATTGGGAGACCCAGTACTTC. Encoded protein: CSVGRDWETQYF. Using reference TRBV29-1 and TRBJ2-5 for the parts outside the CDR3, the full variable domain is SAVISQKPSRDICQRGTSLTIQCQVDSQVTMMFWYRQQPGQSLTLIATANQGSEATYESGFVIDKFPISRPNLTFSTLTVSNMSPEDSSIYLCSVGRDWETQYFGPGTRLLVL.

This CDR3 reads CASSLDVGGLAGTWSDEQYF. Here the CDR3 DNA reads TGTGCCAGCAGCTTAGATGTGGGTGGGCTAGCGGGTACTTGGAGCGATGAGCAGTACTTC. This sequence joins TRBV7-9 and TRBJ2-7, with TRBD2 identical over 8 bases. Looked up from germline, CDR1 is SEHNR and CDR2 is FQNEAQ (reference sequence). V was pared by 1 base and J by 7 bases, with 24 bases of the junction left unmatched. This CDR3 is 20 amino acids long.

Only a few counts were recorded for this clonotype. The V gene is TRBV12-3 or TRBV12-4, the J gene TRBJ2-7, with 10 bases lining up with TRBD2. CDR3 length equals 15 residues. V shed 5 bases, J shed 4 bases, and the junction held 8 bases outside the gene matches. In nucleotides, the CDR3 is TGTGCCAGCAGTCGCCGGGGTAGCGGGGGGTACGAGCAGTACTTC. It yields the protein CASSRRGSGGYEQYF.

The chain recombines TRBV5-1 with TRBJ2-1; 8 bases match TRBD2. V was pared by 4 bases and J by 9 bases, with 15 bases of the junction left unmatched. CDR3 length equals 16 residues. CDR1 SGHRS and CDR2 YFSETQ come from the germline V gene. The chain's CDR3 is CASSPPGGAGGREQFF. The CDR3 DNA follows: TGCGCCAGCAGCCCTCCCGGGGGCGCGGGAGGCCGTGAGCAGTTCTTC.

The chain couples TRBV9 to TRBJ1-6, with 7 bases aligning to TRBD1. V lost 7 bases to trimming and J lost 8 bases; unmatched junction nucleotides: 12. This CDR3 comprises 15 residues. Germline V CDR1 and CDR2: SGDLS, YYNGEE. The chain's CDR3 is CASRAPGTEDSPLHF. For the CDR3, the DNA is TGTGCCAGCCGGGCACCCGGGACAGAAGATTCACCCCTCCACTTT.

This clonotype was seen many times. The CDR3 is CASRGTMARYEQYF. The CDR3 coding sequence is TGTGCCAGCAGGGGTACGATGGCGCGTTACGAGCAGTACTTC. The rearrangement links TRBV6-5 to TRBJ2-7; D is unclear. The V end lost 6 bases, the J end lost 4 bases, and 16 bases lay between the germline ends. The germline CDR1 and CDR2 sequences are MNHEY and SVGAGI. The length of the CDR3 is 14 residues.

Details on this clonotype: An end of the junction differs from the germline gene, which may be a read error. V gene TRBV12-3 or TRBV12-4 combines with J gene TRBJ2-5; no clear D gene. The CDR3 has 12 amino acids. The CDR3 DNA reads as TGTGTCAGCAGTTATGGAAGGGAGACCCAGTACTTC. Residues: CVSSYGRETQYF.

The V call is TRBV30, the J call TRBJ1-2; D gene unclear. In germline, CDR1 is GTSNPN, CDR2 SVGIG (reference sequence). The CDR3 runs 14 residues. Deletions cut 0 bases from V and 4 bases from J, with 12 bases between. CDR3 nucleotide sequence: TGTGCCTGGAGTGTACCGGGCCGCCCCTATGGCTACACCTTC. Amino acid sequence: CAWSVPGRPYGYTF.

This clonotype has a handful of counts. CDR3 amino acids: CASSLHSAGGSYEQYF. DNA for the CDR3: TGTGCCAGCTCACTTCATTCGGCGGGGGGCTCCTACGAGCAGTACTTC. The rearrangement links TRBV18 to TRBJ2-7; 8 nucleotides match TRBD2. Germline CDR1 reads KGHSH; CDR2 reads LQKENI. With V trimmed by 4 bases and J by 0 bases, 8 bases remained unmatched. The CDR3 covers 16 residues.

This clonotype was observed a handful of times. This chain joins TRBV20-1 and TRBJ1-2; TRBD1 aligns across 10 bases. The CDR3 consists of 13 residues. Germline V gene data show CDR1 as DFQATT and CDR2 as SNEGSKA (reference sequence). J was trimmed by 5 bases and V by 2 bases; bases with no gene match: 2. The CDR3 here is CSARWDRGYGYTF. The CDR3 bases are TGCAGTGCTAGATGGGACAGGGGTTATGGCTACACCTTC.

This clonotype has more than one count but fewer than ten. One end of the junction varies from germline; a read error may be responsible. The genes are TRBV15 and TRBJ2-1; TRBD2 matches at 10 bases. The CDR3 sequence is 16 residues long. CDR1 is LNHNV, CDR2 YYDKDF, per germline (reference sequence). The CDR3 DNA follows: TGTGCCACCAGTAGAGGATCGACTAGCGGGTACAATGAGCAGTTCTTC. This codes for CATSRGSTSGYNEQFF.

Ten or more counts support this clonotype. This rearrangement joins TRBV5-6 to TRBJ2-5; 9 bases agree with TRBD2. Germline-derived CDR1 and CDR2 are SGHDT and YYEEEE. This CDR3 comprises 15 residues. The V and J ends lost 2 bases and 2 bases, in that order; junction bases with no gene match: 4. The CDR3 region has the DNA TGTGCCAGCAGCTTCGCGGGGGGGCGGCAAGAGACCCAGTACTTC. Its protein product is CASSFAGGRQETQYF.

The CDR3 DNA is TGCAGTGCAAGGACACCCGAAAGGACCACAGATACGCAGTATTTT. Residues: CSARTPERTTDTQYF. The chain links TRBV20-1 to TRBJ2-3; D may be TRBD1 (5 bases). The germline gives CDR1 DFQATT, CDR2 SNEGSKA (reference sequence). The CDR3 sequence is 15 residues long. V dropped 6 bases and J dropped 2 bases, with 18 bases sitting between them.

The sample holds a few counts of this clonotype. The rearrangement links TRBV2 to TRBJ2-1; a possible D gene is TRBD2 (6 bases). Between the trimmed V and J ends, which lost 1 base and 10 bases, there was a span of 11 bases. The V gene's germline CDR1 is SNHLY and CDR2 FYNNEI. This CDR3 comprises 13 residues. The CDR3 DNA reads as TGTGCCAGCAGTGAAGGGGACTGGAGGGAGCAGTTCTTC. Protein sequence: CASSEGDWREQFF.

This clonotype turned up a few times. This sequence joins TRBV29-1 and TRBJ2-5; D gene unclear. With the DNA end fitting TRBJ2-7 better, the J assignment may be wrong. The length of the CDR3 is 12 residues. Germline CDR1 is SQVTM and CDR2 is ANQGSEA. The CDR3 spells CSVEGSSGEQYF. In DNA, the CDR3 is TGCAGCGTTGAAGGGTCGTCGGGCGAGCAGTACTTC.

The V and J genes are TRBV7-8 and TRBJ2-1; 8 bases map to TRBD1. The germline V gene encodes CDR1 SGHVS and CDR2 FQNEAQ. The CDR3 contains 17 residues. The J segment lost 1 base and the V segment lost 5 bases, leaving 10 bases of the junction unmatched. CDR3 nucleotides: TGTGCCAGCAGCCAGGGGGCTAGCTCCAAGTCCTACAATGAGCAGTTCTTC. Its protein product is CASSQGASSKSYNEQFF.

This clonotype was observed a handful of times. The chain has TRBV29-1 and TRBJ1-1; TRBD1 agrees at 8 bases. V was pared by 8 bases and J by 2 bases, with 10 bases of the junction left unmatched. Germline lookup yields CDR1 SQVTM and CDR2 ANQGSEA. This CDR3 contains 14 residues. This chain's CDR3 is CSHLGQGLNTEAFF. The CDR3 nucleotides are TGCAGCCACCTTGGACAGGGACTCAACACTGAAGCTTTCTTT. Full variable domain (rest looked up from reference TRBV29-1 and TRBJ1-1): SAVISQKPSRDICQRGTSLTIQCQVDSQVTMMFWYRQQPGQSLTLIATANQGSEATYESGFVIDKFPISRPNLTFSTLTVSNMSPEDSSIYLCSHLGQGLNTEAFFGQGTRLTVV.

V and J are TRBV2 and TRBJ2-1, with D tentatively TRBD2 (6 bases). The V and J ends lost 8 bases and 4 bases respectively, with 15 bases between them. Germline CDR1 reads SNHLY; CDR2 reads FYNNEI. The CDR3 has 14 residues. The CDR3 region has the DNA TGTGCCAGCGGAGGGACCACTCTATACAATGAGCAGTTCTTC. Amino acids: CASGGTTLYNEQFF.

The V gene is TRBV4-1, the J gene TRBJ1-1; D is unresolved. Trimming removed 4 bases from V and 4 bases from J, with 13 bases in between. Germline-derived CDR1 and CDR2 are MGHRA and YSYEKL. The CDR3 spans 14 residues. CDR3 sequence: CASSLPGRITEAFF. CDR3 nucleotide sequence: TGCGCCAGCAGCCTGCCGGGGAGAATCACTGAAGCTTTCTTT.

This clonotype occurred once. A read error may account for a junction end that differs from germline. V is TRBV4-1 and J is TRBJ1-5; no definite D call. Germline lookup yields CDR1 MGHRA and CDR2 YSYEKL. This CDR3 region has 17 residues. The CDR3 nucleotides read TGCGCCTGCAGCCAGGAAAAGCCAAGGTCACTTAATCAGCCCCAGCATTTT. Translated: CACSQEKPRSLNQPQHF.

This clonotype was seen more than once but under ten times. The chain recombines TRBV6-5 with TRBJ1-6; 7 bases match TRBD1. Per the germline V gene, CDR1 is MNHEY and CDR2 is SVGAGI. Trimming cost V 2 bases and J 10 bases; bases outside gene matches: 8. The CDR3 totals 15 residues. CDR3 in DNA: TGTGCCAGCAGTTACCAGACGACAGGGAAATCACCCCTCCACTTT. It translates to CASSYQTTGKSPLHF.